These 5 T cell receptor beta chains were all obtained from the same sample, sequenced in a study of cytomegalovirus exposure and HLA in healthy donors (dated by TCRdb to about 2017). Library preparation was by the immunoSEQ multiplex PCR assay. The multiplex PCR relied on a mix of 60 forward primers for TCR Vbeta segments and 13 reverse primers for TCR Jbeta segments. TCRdb retrieved this table from immuneACCESS and kept in-frame rearrangements only. Not all clones are present; in checked studies, unresolved V genes account for under half, and no reason is known for the remainder. Recorded for this sample are around 65,000 clones; approximately 78% of them occurred a single time. The top ten hold around 2.9% of the sample. The specimen was PBMCs. Source of these receptors: a girl aged 10 to 17 in good health and CMV-seropositive.

This chain uses TRBV7-9 with TRBJ2-3, with 8 bases identical to TRBD1. The CDR3 extends over 16 amino acids. V lost 5 bases, J lost 2 bases, and 9 bases stayed unmatched. Germline V CDR1 and CDR2: SEHNR, FQNEAQ (reference sequence). CDR3 loop: CASSPARDRFTDTQYF. DNA of the CDR3: TGTGCCAGCAGCCCCGCCCGGGACAGGTTCACAGATACGCAGTATTTT.

This chain links TRBV27 with TRBJ1-1; D gene unclear. Germline V gives CDR1 MNHEY, CDR2 SMNVEV (reference sequence). V was pared by 5 bases and J by 0 bases, with 13 bases between. This CDR3 is 15 amino acids long. As DNA, the CDR3 is TGTGCCAGCAGTCCCTGGCAGAAGATGAACACTGAAGCTTTCTTT. Protein sequence: CASSPWQKMNTEAFF.

The chain combines TRBV4-3 with TRBJ2-7; TRBD1 matches at 10 bases. V lost 3 bases to trimming and J lost 2 bases; unmatched junction nucleotides: 4. CDR1 is LGHNA, CDR2 YSLEER, per germline. This CDR3 contains 15 residues. CDR3 loop: CASSHRDRGPYEQYF. The DNA of the CDR3 is TGCGCCAGCAGCCACCGGGACAGGGGACCCTACGAGCAGTACTTC.

The CDR3 here is CASRGLTATNEKLFF. CDR3 coding DNA: TGTGCCAGCAGAGGGCTGACAGCAACTAATGAAAAACTGTTTTTT. The rearrangement joins TRBV11-2 to TRBJ1-4; D is perhaps TRBD1 (5 bases). The CDR3 has 15 amino acids. Germline V gene data show CDR1 as SGHAT and CDR2 as FQNNGV. V dropped 6 bases and J dropped 0 bases, with 11 bases sitting between them.

The rearrangement links TRBV11-1 to TRBJ1-2; no reliable D call. The CDR3 has 13 residues. Trimming left V 5 bases short and J 2 bases short, with 9 bases between. The germline gives CDR1 SGHAT, CDR2 FQDESV (reference sequence). CDR3 amino acids: CASSPGRNYGYTF. DNA of the CDR3: TGTGCCAGCAGCCCCGGCAGGAACTATGGCTACACCTTC.